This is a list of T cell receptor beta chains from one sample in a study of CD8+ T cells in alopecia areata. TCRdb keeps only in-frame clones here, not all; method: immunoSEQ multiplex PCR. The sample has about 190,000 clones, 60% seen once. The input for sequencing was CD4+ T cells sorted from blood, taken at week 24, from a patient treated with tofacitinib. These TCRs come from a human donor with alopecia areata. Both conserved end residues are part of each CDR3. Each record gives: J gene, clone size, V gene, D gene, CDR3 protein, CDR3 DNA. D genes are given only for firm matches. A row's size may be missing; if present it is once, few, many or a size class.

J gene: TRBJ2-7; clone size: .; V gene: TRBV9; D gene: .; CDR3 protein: CASSVNPSLEQYF; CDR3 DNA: TGTGCCAGCAGCGTTAATCCCTCCCTAGAGCAGTACTTC
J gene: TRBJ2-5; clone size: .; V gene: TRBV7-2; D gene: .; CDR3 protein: CASSGGTWGQETQYF; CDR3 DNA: TGTGCCAGCAGCGGAGGTACATGGGGACAAGAGACCCAGTACTTC
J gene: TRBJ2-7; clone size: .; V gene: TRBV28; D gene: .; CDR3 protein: CASSLYQGYRYEQYF; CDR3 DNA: TGTGCCAGCAGCTTGTATCAGGGTTATCGATACGAGCAGTACTTC
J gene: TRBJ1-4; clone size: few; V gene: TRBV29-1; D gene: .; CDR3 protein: CSVVPAKGEKLFF; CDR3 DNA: TGCAGCGTTGTGCCTGCCAAGGGTGAAAAACTGTTTTTT
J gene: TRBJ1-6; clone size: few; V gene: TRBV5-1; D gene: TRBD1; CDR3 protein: CASSYALQGDNSPLHF; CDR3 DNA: TGCGCCAGCAGTTACGCTTTGCAGGGGGACAATTCACCCCTCCACTTT
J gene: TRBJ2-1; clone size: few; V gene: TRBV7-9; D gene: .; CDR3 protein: CASSPTSLAYNEQFF; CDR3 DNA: TGTGCCAGCAGCCCCACTAGTCTCGCCTACAATGAGCAGTTCTTC
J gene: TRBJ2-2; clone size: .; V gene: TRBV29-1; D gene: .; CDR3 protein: CSVTRSLGQGGELFF; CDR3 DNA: TGCAGCGTGACGAGAAGCTTGGGGCAAGGCGGGGAGCTGTTTTTT
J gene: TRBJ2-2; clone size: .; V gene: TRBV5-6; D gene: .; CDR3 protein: CASITGGNTGELFF; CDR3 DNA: TGTGCCAGCATCACTGGTGGGAACACCGGGGAGCTGTTTTTT
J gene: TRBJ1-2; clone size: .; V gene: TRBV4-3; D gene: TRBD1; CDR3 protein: CASSQDRGRENTF; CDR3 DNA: TGCGCCAGCAGCCAAGACAGGGGGCGAGAAAACACCTTC
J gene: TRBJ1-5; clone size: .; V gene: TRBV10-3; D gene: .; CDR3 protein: CAISASAPGGDSNQPQHF; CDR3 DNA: TGTGCCATCAGTGCTTCTGCGCCAGGAGGCGATAGCAATCAGCCCCAGCATTTT